This T cell receptor beta chain was obtained from a study of cytomegalovirus exposure and HLA in healthy donors. Primers: 60 Vbeta forward and 13 Jbeta reverse. The assay was immunoSEQ multiplex PCR, and TCRdb's table has in-frame clones only and misses some. The profile covers about 190,000 clones, with 80% to 90% appearing a single time and over 1% taken by the ten largest. V was pared by 2 bases and J by 2 bases, with 13 bases between. This CDR3 has 15 amino acids. Germline V lookup: CDR1 MNHNS, CDR2 SASEGT. Sequencing input: PBMCs. This chain joins TRBV6-1 and TRBJ2-7; a possible D gene is TRBD2 (5 bases). The TCR sequence derives from a man aged 30 to 39 in good health and CMV-seronegative. The CDR3 sequence: CASSEPVRRAYEQYF. CDR3 in DNA: TGTGCCAGCAGTGAACCGGTACGGCGGGCCTACGAGCAGTACTTC.